Below, 30 T cell receptor beta chains from the same sample are listed, as sequenced in a study of identical twins. TCRdb re-analysed the 5' RACE reads in MiXCR, keeping a single row per CDR3 protein. Of roughly 690,000 distinct CDR3 sequences listed, 21% were seen once; the top ten hold around 4.4%. These same data were also listed under a study on T cells expressing NK-cell markers.

The sequencing sample was made of PBMCs. Source of these receptors: a woman under 30 in good health.

This clonotype has only a few counts. The CDR3 DNA follows: TGTGCCACCAGTCTTAGGGGGCGTGGGAATGAAAAACTGTTTTTT. Translating it yields CATSLRGRGNEKLFF. J is TRBJ1-4 and V is TRBV15, with 7 bases fitting TRBD1. The V gene's germline CDR1 is LNHNV and CDR2 YYDKDF (reference sequence). The V and J ends lost 6 bases and 5 bases, in that order; junction bases with no gene match: 9. This CDR3 has 15 residues.

This clonotype was counted between two and nine times. This sequence joins TRBV6-5 and TRBJ2-1; 12 bases match TRBD2. The germline V gene encodes CDR1 MNHEY and CDR2 SVGAGI. This CDR3 region has 17 residues. V trimming: 2 bases; J trimming: 2 bases; junction bases outside the gene matches: 4. The CDR3 loop reads CASSYRLAGGAYNEQFF. The CDR3 region has the DNA TGTGCCAGCAGTTACCGTCTAGCGGGAGGGGCCTACAATGAGCAGTTCTTC.

The chain employs TRBV6-1 and TRBJ2-3; tentatively, D is TRBD2 (6 bases). Trimming took off 2 bases at V and 11 bases at J, with 11 bases between the two ends. CDR1 MNHNS and CDR2 SASEGT come from the germline V gene. The CDR3 has 12 residues. The CDR3 is CASSEIRGGQYF. The CDR3, as DNA: TGTGCCAGCAGTGAAATCCGGGGAGGGCAGTATTTT.

CDR3 nucleotides: TGTGCCATCAGTGACTCCCAACACAATCAGCCCCAGCATTTT. It translates to CAISDSQHNQPQHF. V is TRBV10-3 and J is TRBJ1-5; D is ambiguous. Per the germline V gene, CDR1 is ENHRY and CDR2 is SYGVKD. There are 14 residues in the CDR3. Between the trimmed V and J ends, which lost 3 bases and 3 bases, there was a span of 9 bases.

This chain joins TRBV10-3 and TRBJ2-3, with D unresolved. With 3 bases removed from V and 4 bases from J, the gap between germline ends came to 5 bases. The CDR3 is made up of 12 amino acids. The germline gives CDR1 ENHRY, CDR2 SYGVKD. CDR3: CAISERSDTQYF. The CDR3 DNA is TGTGCCATCAGTGAACGGTCAGATACGCAGTATTTT.

This clonotype was picked up a small number of times. The rearrangement links TRBV6-1 to TRBJ2-7; no firm D call. The CDR3 covers 13 residues. Germline V gives CDR1 MNHNS, CDR2 SASEGT. V was shortened by 4 bases and J by 2 bases, with 9 bases between the two germline ends. The DNA of the CDR3 is TGTGCCAGCAGTGTGAAGGGAACCTACGAGCAGTACTTC. This translates into CASSVKGTYEQYF.

This clonotype was seen more than once but under ten times. The chain is built from TRBV6-1 and TRBJ1-5; TRBD1 matches at 7 bases. J gave up 0 bases and V 5 bases, and 4 bases lay outside the gene matches. Per germline, CDR1 MNHNS and CDR2 SASEGT. The CDR3 is made up of 15 amino acids. This chain's CDR3 is CASSPTGHSNQPQHF. In DNA form, the CDR3 reads TGTGCCAGCAGTCCGACAGGGCATAGCAATCAGCCCCAGCATTTT.

This clonotype showed up just a few times. The chain combines TRBV10-3 with TRBJ1-2; D is undetermined. The V and J ends lost 7 bases and 1 base respectively, with 10 bases between them. Germline assignment: CDR1 ENHRY and CDR2 SYGVKD. The CDR3 has 13 residues. In DNA form, the CDR3 reads TGTGCCATCAATGACGGATATAACTATGGCTACACCTTC. It codes for CAINDGYNYGYTF.

J is TRBJ2-1 and V is TRBV20-1, with 14 bases matching TRBD2. The CDR3 consists of 14 residues. The V and J ends lost 6 bases and 9 bases, in that order; junction bases with no gene match: 7. Germline V gene sequence: CDR1 DFQATT, CDR2 SNEGSKA (reference sequence). CDR3: CSASGTSGGSEQFF. The CDR3 DNA follows: TGCAGTGCCTCCGGGACTAGCGGGGGTAGTGAGCAGTTCTTC.

This clonotype was counted ten times or more. The CDR3 protein is CSAMIGDTEAFF. CDR3 DNA sequence: TGCAGTGCTATGATAGGGGACACTGAAGCTTTCTTT. The chain carries TRBV20-1 and TRBJ1-1; D is perhaps TRBD1 (5 bases). The germline V and J ends were trimmed by 4 bases and 3 bases, with 9 bases remaining between them. Germline lookup yields CDR1 DFQATT and CDR2 SNEGSKA (reference sequence). The CDR3 has 12 amino acids.

The CDR3 reads CASGQGAATGELFF. CDR3 in DNA: TGTGCCAGCGGTCAGGGGGCGGCCACCGGGGAGCTGTTTTTT. This chain uses TRBV12-3 or TRBV12-4 with TRBJ2-2; 8 nucleotides match TRBD1. This CDR3 region has 14 residues. V was pared by 8 bases and J by 4 bases, with 6 bases of the junction left unmatched.

V and J are TRBV29-1 and TRBJ1-1; tentative D call: TRBD1 (5 bases). The V gene lost 7 bases and the J gene lost 6 bases, with 15 bases spanning the gap. The CDR3 is 12 residues long. Germline assignment: CDR1 SQVTM and CDR2 ANQGSEA. CDR3 region: CSGAFLGAEAFF. The CDR3 DNA sequence: TGCAGCGGCGCGTTTTTAGGGGCTGAAGCTTTCTTT.

The chain carries TRBV12-3 or TRBV12-4 and TRBJ2-3; no definite D call. This CDR3 comprises 13 residues. Between the trimmed V and J ends, which lost 6 bases and 3 bases, there was a span of 10 bases. CDR3 residues: CASSIMGTDTQYF. CDR3 in DNA: TGTGCCAGCAGCATTATGGGAACAGATACGCAGTATTTT.

This clonotype was counted at least ten times. The CDR3 DNA reads TGCAGTGCTAGAGTAGCGCCCGGTACGCAGTATTTT. Protein sequence: CSARVAPGTQYF. The rearrangement links TRBV20-1 to TRBJ2-3; tentative D call: TRBD2 (5 bases). CDR3 length: 12 amino acids. With 1 base removed from V and 8 bases from J, the gap between germline ends came to 10 bases. The V gene's germline CDR1 is DFQATT and CDR2 SNEGSKA (reference sequence).

This sequence joins TRBV20-1 and TRBJ2-1; D remains ambiguous. V lost 1 base to trimming and J lost 2 bases, with 12 bases between them. The CDR3 is made up of 15 amino acids. The germline V gene encodes CDR1 DFQATT and CDR2 SNEGSKA (reference sequence). The CDR3 DNA follows: TGCAGTGCTAGAGTGCTCTCTAGAGCCTACAATGAGCAGTTCTTC. This encodes CSARVLSRAYNEQFF.

The chain has TRBV18 and TRBJ2-5; D not resolved. Germline V gene lookup returns CDR1 KGHSH and CDR2 LQKENI. The CDR3 is 13 amino acids. The ends were cut back, 3 bases at V and 3 bases at J, with 8 bases in the middle. CDR3 region: CASSPQQEETQYF. The CDR3, as DNA: TGTGCCAGCTCACCCCAGCAGGAAGAGACCCAGTACTTC.

This sequence joins TRBV29-1 and TRBJ2-7; 7 bases match TRBD2. Trimming took 5 bases from V and 3 from J; bases not matched to a gene: 7. The CDR3 runs to 13 residues. The germline V gene has CDR1 SQVTM and CDR2 ANQGSEA. CDR3 loop: CSVCNRGDYEQYF. Written as DNA, the CDR3 is TGCAGCGTTTGTAACCGGGGGGACTACGAGCAGTACTTC.

This clonotype showed up many times. The chain combines TRBV12-3 or TRBV12-4 with TRBJ2-7; D is undetermined. V gave up 1 base and J gave up 5 bases, with 3 bases separating them. The CDR3 sequence is 11 residues long. The CDR3 loop reads CASSLGNEQYF. The CDR3 region has the DNA TGTGCCAGCAGTTTAGGCAACGAGCAGTACTTC.

This clonotype was seen more than once but under ten times. This chain links TRBV20-1 with TRBJ2-2, with TRBD2 matching 7 bases. The CDR3 totals 14 residues. Trimming at V came to 6 bases and at J to 3 bases, leaving 7 bases not matched to a gene. CDR1 DFQATT and CDR2 SNEGSKA come from the germline V gene (reference sequence). CDR3 in DNA: TGCAGTGCGAAAACTAGCGAGTACACCGGGGAGCTGTTTTTT. Protein product: CSAKTSEYTGELFF.

The chain combines TRBV10-2 with TRBJ2-1, with 8 bases aligning to TRBD2. J was trimmed by 4 bases and V by 10 bases; bases with no gene match: 9. The CDR3 has 14 residues. Germline V CDR1 and CDR2: WSHSY, SAAADI. The CDR3 protein is CAILAGGTYNEQFF. For the CDR3, the DNA is TGCGCCATCCTTGCGGGGGGCACATACAATGAGCAGTTCTTC.

This clonotype was seen more than once but under ten times. J is TRBJ2-7 and V is TRBV25-1, with 13 bases lining up with TRBD2. This CDR3 has 16 residues. CDR1 is MGHDK, CDR2 SYGVNS, per germline. J was trimmed by 3 bases and V by 1 base; bases with no gene match: 3. CDR3 in DNA: TGTGCCAGCAGTGAATTAGGGACTAGCGGGAACTACGAGCAGTACTTC. Translated, it gives CASSELGTSGNYEQYF.

The rearrangement uses TRBV10-3 and TRBJ2-4, with D perhaps matching TRBD1 or TRBD2 (5 bases each). The germline CDR1 and CDR2 sequences are ENHRY and SYGVKD. The V and J ends lost 6 bases and 5 bases respectively, with 11 bases between them. This CDR3 is built from 13 residues. The CDR3 loop is CAIRGTEQNIQYF. The CDR3 DNA reads as TGTGCCATCAGGGGGACGGAGCAAAACATTCAGTACTTC.

The chain couples TRBV18 to TRBJ2-5; TRBD2 matches 11 bases. The length of the CDR3 is 15 residues. V was pared by 6 bases and J by 0 bases, with 3 bases of the junction left unmatched. CDR1 is KGHSH, CDR2 LQKENI, per germline. CDR3: CASSRLAGNQETQYF. In DNA form, the CDR3 reads TGTGCCAGCTCGCGACTAGCGGGGAACCAAGAGACCCAGTACTTC.

This clonotype was recorded many times. This sequence joins TRBV25-1 and TRBJ2-1; perhaps TRBD2 as D (6 bases). CDR1 and CDR2 (germline): MGHDK, SYGVNS. The CDR3 totals 15 residues. Trimming stripped 1 base from V and 7 bases from J, with 14 bases between. The CDR3 region is CASSELGDLGNEQFF. CDR3 nucleotides: TGTGCCAGCAGTGAATTAGGGGACTTGGGGAATGAGCAGTTCTTC. The entire variable domain, with the rest obtained from reference TRBV25-1 and TRBJ2-1, is as follows: EADIYQTPRYLVIGTGKKITLECSQTMGHDKMYWYQQDPGMELHLIHYSYGVNSTEKGDLSSESTVSRIRTEHFPLTLESARPSHTSQYLCASSELGDLGNEQFFGPGTRLTVL.

The count of this clonotype is one. This may be a read error: a much more frequent sequence differs by one nucleotide. This chain links TRBV20-1 with TRBJ2-7; 8 bases agree with TRBD1. TRBJ2-1 explains the end of the DNA better; the J call may be wrong. Germline-derived CDR1 and CDR2 are DFQATT and SNEGSKA (reference sequence). The CDR3 covers 13 residues. The CDR3 here is CSASFGQGYEQFF. The CDR3 DNA follows: TGCAGTGCTAGTTTCGGACAGGGCTACGAGCAGTTCTTC.

The table lists this clonotype with a few counts. The chain uses TRBV11-1 and TRBJ2-7; 15 bases align to TRBD2. The trim removed 4 bases at V and 3 bases at J, leaving 13 bases unmatched. CDR3 length: 19 residues. Germline CDR1 SGHAT, CDR2 FQDESV (reference sequence). The CDR3, as DNA: TGTGCCAGCAGCTCCAACCACTGGACTAGCGGGAGGGGGAACTACGAGCAGTACTTC. Translated: CASSSNHWTSGRGNYEQYF.

This clonotype was seen a handful of times. The rearrangement uses TRBV20-1 and TRBJ1-1, with 8 bases lining up with TRBD1. From germline, CDR1 is DFQATT and CDR2 SNEGSKA (reference sequence). This CDR3 spans 16 amino acids. Germline trimming cut 7 bases from V and 1 base from J; bases unmatched to any gene: 14. As DNA, the CDR3 is TGCAGTGTTTCTCCCGGTAGGACAGGGAAGAACACTGAAGCTTTCTTT. This sequence encodes CSVSPGRTGKNTEAFF.

This clonotype was counted between two and nine times. The rearrangement joins TRBV5-1 to TRBJ2-7; D perhaps matches TRBD1 (6 bases). Trimming removed 0 bases at V and 4 bases at J, with 20 bases between. CDR1 SGHRS and CDR2 YFSETQ come from the germline V gene. The length of the CDR3 is 17 residues. The CDR3 loop is CASSLATGSSPLYEQYF. CDR3 in DNA: TGCGCCAGCAGCTTGGCGACAGGTTCTTCTCCCTTATACGAGCAGTACTTC.

This clonotype was seen only a few times. The CDR3 reads CASSLRFGDSTIGEQFF. The CDR3 nucleotides read TGTGCCAGCAGCTTAAGGTTTGGGGACTCCACCATTGGTGAGCAGTTCTTC. V and J are TRBV7-2 and TRBJ2-1, with D perhaps TRBD2 (6 bases). Germline V gene data show CDR1 as SGHTA and CDR2 as FQGNSA. This CDR3 region has 17 residues. V was shortened by 2 bases and J by 9 bases, with 23 bases between the two germline ends. The full variable domain, in which reference TRBV7-2 and TRBJ2-1 provide the parts outside the CDR3, is GAGVSQSPSNKVTEKGKDVELRCDPISGHTALYWYRQSLGQGLEFLIYFQGNSAPDKSGLPSDRFSAERTGGSVSTLTIQRTQQEDSAVYLCASSLRFGDSTIGEQFFGPGTRLTVL.

V is TRBV5-1 and J is TRBJ2-7; tentatively, D is TRBD2 (5 bases). V was cut by 6 bases and J by 6 bases, with 16 bases left in between. Germline V gene data show CDR1 as SGHRS and CDR2 as YFSETQ. This CDR3 is built from 13 residues. Here the CDR3 DNA reads TGCGCCAGCAACGACCGGGGATCCGGCGAGCAGTACTTC. Its translation: CASNDRGSGEQYF.